This T cell receptor beta chain was found in a study of blood T cell repertoires in COVID-19 (dated by TCRdb to 2018 to 2021). About the full investigation: The collaborator samples originated in the United States, Italy and Spain and spanned the acute and convalescent phases of COVID-19. The prospective study material was composed of cDNA or gDNA derived from T cells, B-cell-depleted T cells, or PBMCs. Deeply sampled blood TCRbeta repertoires from subjects exposed to, actively infected with, or recovered from COVID-19 were included in the dataset. The repertoires were released in a freely available public database meant as a resource for research on the immune response to SARS-CoV-2. The samples were drawn from the first 160 participants of the ongoing ImmuneRACE study and from over 950 subjects provided by 6 global collaborators. A de-identified subject ID, COVID-19 status, age in years and sex were almost always included in the sample metadata. Where available, HLA class I and class II types were obtained from metadata supplied by the sample provider rather than from assay-based typing.

Comment on this clone: This receptor's antigen is unknown. Base qualities are not at hand, and no much larger clone is one base apart.

The immunoSEQ Assay, a bias-controlled multiplex PCR, was used to amplify TCRbeta CDR3 regions from genomic DNA. The authors' analysis ran thus. Within the assay, amplification of reference gene primers was used to estimate how many nucleated cells each sample contained. To quantify the absolute abundance of each unique TCRbeta CDR3 rearrangement, sequence reads were collapsed and filtered. For each sample, productive Simpson clonality was calculated by taking the square root of Simpson's diversity index across productive rearrangements. TCRdb re-hosts the immuneACCESS table, in-frame sequences only. Its copies lack some clones; in the studies checked, an unresolved V gene accounts for under half of them, and the cause for the rest is not known. The V and J calls and clone size are taken from that table; D and trimming were inferred from the DNA. This sample holds 85,000 to 110,000 clones; around 90% were observed only once. The ten largest clones take up 15% to 20% of the sample.

The CDR3 measures 15 amino acids from cysteine to phenylalanine. Only the CDR3 DNA stays, 45 bases, in frame from base 1. Ends trimmed: V by 2 bases, J by 4 bases; bases unmatched to a gene: 6. The germline V gene encodes CDR1 SGHTA and CDR2 FQGNSA. Study-level results and caveats: How much clinical and demographic metadata was included differed by source and by participant, and the metadata was provided uncurated.

Whole blood was collected in K2EDTA tubes by collaborating institutions according to the institutions' own protocols. For TCRbeta analysis, collaborators shipped samples in one of three forms: frozen whole blood, isolated PBMCs, or DNA extracted from either of those sample types. In this chain, TRBV7-2 is recombined with TRBJ2-5; TRBD2 lines up with 8 middle nucleotides. The source of this sequence is a woman older than 75 in a cohort sampled during active COVID-19. The sample was peripheral blood. In nucleotides, the sequence is TGTGCCAGCAGCTTACTTGGGACTAGAGGAGAGACCCAGTACTTC. Its translation reads: CASSLLGTRGETQYF. Full variable domain (CDR3 extended with the reference TRBV7-2 and TRBJ2-5 proteins): GAGVSQSPSNKVTEKGKDVELRCDPISGHTALYWYRQSLGQGLEFLIYFQGNSAPDKSGLPSDRFSAERTGGSVSTLTIQRTQQEDSAVYLCASSLLGTRGETQYFGPGTRLLVL.